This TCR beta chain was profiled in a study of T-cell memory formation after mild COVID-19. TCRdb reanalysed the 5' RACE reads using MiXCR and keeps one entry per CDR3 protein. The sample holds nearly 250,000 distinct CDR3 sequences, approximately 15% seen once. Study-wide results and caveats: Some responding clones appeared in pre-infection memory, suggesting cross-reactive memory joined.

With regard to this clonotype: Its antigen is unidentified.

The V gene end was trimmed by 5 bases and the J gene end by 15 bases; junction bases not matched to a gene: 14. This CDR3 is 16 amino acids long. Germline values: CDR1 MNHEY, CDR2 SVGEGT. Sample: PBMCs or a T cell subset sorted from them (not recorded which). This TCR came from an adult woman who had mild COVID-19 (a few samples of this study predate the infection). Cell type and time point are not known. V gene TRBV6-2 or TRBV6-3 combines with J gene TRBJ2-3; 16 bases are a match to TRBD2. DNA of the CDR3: TGTGCCAGCAGTAGCCGTCCGGGACTAGCGGGAGGGCCTCTATATTTT. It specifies CASSSRPGLAGGPLYF.